The clone carrying this T cell receptor (beta chain) occurred many times. Its antigen is undetermined. Trimming cost V 8 bases and J 7 bases, with 15 bases left between them. Germline CDR1 reads SNHLY; CDR2 reads FYNNEI. The CDR3 has 12 amino acids. Template material for amplifying TCR beta CDR3 regions consisted of RNA transcripts. The HTBI primer set drove a first-round RT-PCR of the TCR CDR3. MiXCR, applied by TCRdb to the multiplex PCR reads, yields one record per CDR3 protein. In the table there are 600,000 to 650,000 distinct CDR3 sequences, under 20% of which are singletons. The data belong to a study of T cells in Graves' hyperthyroidism and ophthalmopathy. Points from the study as a whole: Peripheral blood also featured most of the thyroid clonotypes expanded above 0.001.

Exclusion followed for patients with uncontrolled infection, other autoimmune disease, pregnancy or lactation. The sequencing input was blood. This rearrangement joins TRBV2 to TRBJ2-7; either TRBD1 or TRBD2 may supply D (5 bases each). The clonotype originates from a woman in her 30s with Graves' hyperthyroidism. The CDR3 sequence is CASGDLRGEQYF. CDR3 in DNA: TGTGCCAGCGGGGACCTCCGAGGGGAGCAGTACTTC. Using reference TRBV2 and TRBJ2-7 for the parts outside the CDR3, the full variable domain is EPEVTQTPSHQVTQMGQEVILRCVPISNHLYFYWYRQILGQKVEFLVSFYNNEISEKSEIFDDQFSVERPDGSNFTLKIRSTKLEDSAMYFCASGDLRGEQYFGPGTRLTVT.